These 26 T cell receptor beta chains came from one sample sequenced in a study of T cells after yellow fever vaccination. Using its own MiXCR run on the 5' RACE reads, TCRdb lists one record per CDR3 protein. In the table there are approximately 550,000 distinct CDR3 sequences, around 21% of which are singletons. The input for sequencing was PBMCs, taken 15 days after the yellow fever booster vaccination. Receptor source: a man aged 25-40 years who received the YFV17D yellow fever vaccine.

This rearrangement joins TRBV19 to TRBJ2-3; 8 nucleotides agree with TRBD1. This CDR3 has 14 residues. Losses at the gene ends were 6 bases for V and 2 bases for J; bases not matched to a gene: 4. CDR1 and CDR2 (germline): LNHDA, SQIVND (reference sequence). CDR3 coding DNA: TGTGCCAGTAGCGGACAGGGATACACAGATACGCAGTATTTT. Translating gives CASSGQGYTDTQYF.

V and J are TRBV28 and TRBJ2-2; the D gene is possibly TRBD2 (7 bases). V was pared by 8 bases and J by 6 bases, with 19 bases between. Germline V gene data show CDR1 as MDHEN and CDR2 as SYDVKM. This CDR3 is built from 15 residues. The CDR3 DNA sequence: TGTGCCAGCTCCCGGGCGGGGGCCCTGGCCGGGGAGCTGTTTTTT. Translation gives CASSRAGALAGELFF.

This clonotype was recorded once. Likely a read error: the CDR3 ends without its conserved phenylalanine or tryptophan. V gene TRBV7-2 combines with J gene TRBJ2-3, with D possibly matching TRBD2 (6 bases). Germline V lookup: CDR1 SGHTA, CDR2 FQGNSA. This CDR3 has 10 residues. With 4 bases removed from V and 10 bases from J, the gap between germline ends came to 6 bases. The CDR3 loop reads CASSSGAQYY. As DNA, the CDR3 is TGTGCCAGCAGCTCGGGAGCGCAGTATTAT.

This clonotype was detected only a few times. The chain couples TRBV20-1 to TRBJ2-1; D perhaps matches TRBD2 (5 bases). The germline V gene encodes CDR1 DFQATT and CDR2 SNEGSKA (reference sequence). CDR3 length: 13 residues. V gave up 3 bases and J gave up 8 bases, with 14 bases separating them. The CDR3 region is CSASTLAFDEQFF. The CDR3 bases are TGCAGTGCTAGTACCCTAGCTTTTGATGAGCAGTTCTTC.

The chain has TRBV18 and TRBJ2-1; 9 positions match TRBD1. V was clipped by 4 bases and J by 8 bases; unmatched bases: 18. Germline CDR1 is KGHSH and CDR2 is LQKENI. CDR3 length equals 18 residues. The CDR3 region is CASSLSGTGNGWFDEQFF. The CDR3 DNA reads as TGTGCCAGCTCACTCTCCGGGACAGGGAACGGGTGGTTCGATGAGCAGTTCTTC.

In this sample, this clonotype turned up a few times. This chain uses TRBV12-3 or TRBV12-4 with TRBJ2-5; 7 bases align to TRBD1. Trimming took 6 bases from V and 0 from J; bases not matched to a gene: 7. This CDR3 spans 15 amino acids. The CDR3 nucleotides are TGTGCCAGCAGGTCTGGGACAGTAAACCAAGAGACCCAGTACTTC. This codes for CASRSGTVNQETQYF.

The chain employs TRBV7-9 and TRBJ2-5; no clear D gene. The CDR3 contains 14 residues. The V end lost 1 base, the J end lost 8 bases, and 14 bases lay between the germline ends. The germline gives CDR1 SEHNR, CDR2 FQNEAQ (reference sequence). The CDR3 here is CASSLGTDSPTQYF. As DNA, the CDR3 is TGTGCCAGCAGCTTAGGGACGGATTCTCCTACCCAGTACTTC.

This clonotype showed up just a few times. The chain combines TRBV28 with TRBJ2-5; no clear D gene. Trimming stripped 6 bases from V and 5 bases from J, with 7 bases between. The CDR3 is 11 amino acids. Germline lookup yields CDR1 MDHEN and CDR2 SYDVKM. The CDR3 sequence is CASRKSETQYF. DNA of the CDR3: TGTGCCAGCAGAAAGTCGGAGACCCAGTACTTC. The full variable domain, with the rest looked up from reference TRBV28 and TRBJ2-5, is DVKVTQSSRYLVKRTGEKVFLECVQDMDHENMFWYRQDPGLGLRLIYFSYDVKMKEKGDIPEGYSVSREKKERFSLILESASTNQTSMYLCASRKSETQYFGPGTRLLVL.

This clonotype was observed many times. Mismatch with germline at one junction end may stem from a read error. The genes are TRBV5-1 and TRBJ1-2; D might be TRBD1 (5 bases). CDR3 length: 14 amino acids. Germline assignment: CDR1 SGHRS and CDR2 YFSETQ. The chain's CDR3 is CASSLGQGNYGYTF. The CDR3 region has the DNA TGTGCCAGCAGTTTAGGCCAGGGCAACTATGGCTACACCTTC. Complete variable domain (other parts from reference TRBV5-1 and TRBJ1-2): KAGVTQTPRYLIKTRGQQVTLSCSPISGHRSVSWYQQTPGQGLQFLFEYFSETQRNKGNFPGRFSGRQFSNSRSEMNVSTLELGDSALYLCASSLGQGNYGYTFGSGTRLTVV.

This clonotype was detected a few times. The chain has TRBV3-1 and TRBJ2-1, with 12 bases identical to TRBD2. This CDR3 contains 15 residues. CDR1 is LGHDT, CDR2 YNNKEL, per germline (reference sequence). V trimming: 4 bases; J trimming: 6 bases; junction bases outside the gene matches: 4. The CDR3 bases are TGTGCCAGCAGCCCAACTAGCGGGAGGCCCAATGAGCAGTTCTTC. Encoded protein: CASSPTSGRPNEQFF.

V and J are TRBV29-1 and TRBJ2-1; D is perhaps TRBD1 (5 bases). With 2 bases removed from V and 13 bases from J, the gap between germline ends came to 18 bases. Germline V gene sequence: CDR1 SQVTM, CDR2 ANQGSEA. The CDR3 loop spans 13 amino acids. The CDR3 sequence is CSVERQGGLEQFF. CDR3 sequence (DNA): TGCAGCGTTGAACGGCAGGGCGGCTTGGAACAGTTCTTC.

The chain has TRBV12-5 and TRBJ2-1; a weak D match, TRBD2 (6 bases). Trimming shortened V by 2 bases and J by 0 bases, and 17 bases separated the two germline ends. CDR3 size: 18 residues. Germline values: CDR1 LGHNT, CDR2 FRNRAP. The CDR3 protein is CASGLSLGRDSSYNEQFF. CDR3 DNA sequence: TGTGCTAGTGGTTTGTCTTTGGGGCGGGATAGCTCCTACAATGAGCAGTTCTTC.

This clonotype was counted between two and nine times. This chain links TRBV18 with TRBJ2-3, with 9 bases identical to TRBD2. Germline V CDR1 and CDR2: KGHSH, LQKENI. The CDR3 spans 17 residues. Germline trimming cut 6 bases from V and 2 bases from J; bases unmatched to any gene: 12. The CDR3 sequence is CASSRRLAETLTDTQYF. DNA for the CDR3: TGTGCCAGCTCGCGAAGACTAGCGGAAACCCTCACAGATACGCAGTATTTT.

The chain has TRBV20-1 and TRBJ2-7; D is unclear. Deletions cut 3 bases from V and 4 bases from J, with 13 bases between. Germline loops: CDR1 DFQATT, CDR2 SNEGSKA (reference sequence). The CDR3 covers 13 residues. CDR3 nucleotide sequence: TGCAGTGCTAGTGCCCCCTCCGGATACGAGCAGTACTTC. Its translation: CSASAPSGYEQYF.

This clonotype came up a few times. The CDR3 bases are TGTGCCAGCAGCCCAATACCTCCTTCTAGCGGGAGGTTAAGGCGAGAGACCCAGTACTTC. Its protein is CASSPIPPSSGRLRRETQYF. The J gene is TRBJ2-5, the V gene TRBV11-2, with TRBD2 matching 11 bases. J was trimmed by 4 bases and V by 5 bases; bases with no gene match: 21. Per germline, CDR1 SGHAT and CDR2 FQNNGV. This CDR3 comprises 20 residues. The complete variable domain, with remaining parts taken from reference TRBV11-2 and TRBJ2-5, reads EAGVAQSPRYKIIEKRQSVAFWCNPISGHATLYWYQQILGQGPKLLIQFQNNGVVDDSQLPKDRFSAERLKGVDSTLKIQPAKLEDSAVYLCASSPIPPSSGRLRRETQYFGPGTRLLVL.

This clonotype has ten or more counts. This rearrangement joins TRBV18 to TRBJ2-4; D gene unclear. The CDR3 sequence is 13 residues long. Germline V gene lookup returns CDR1 KGHSH and CDR2 LQKENI. The V gene lost 6 bases and the J gene lost 6 bases, with 12 bases spanning the gap. The CDR3 loop is CASSPDGLNIQYF. In DNA, the CDR3 is TGTGCCAGCTCGCCGGACGGTTTAAACATTCAGTACTTC.

The genes are TRBV19 and TRBJ2-1, with no clear D. CDR3 length: 16 amino acids. V dropped 3 bases and J dropped 6 bases, with 18 bases sitting between them. Germline CDR1 is LNHDA and CDR2 is SQIVND (reference sequence). The CDR3, as DNA: TGTGCCAGTAGTATCCCCGGGTTTAGGGTGCGCAATGAGCAGTTCTTC. Translation gives CASSIPGFRVRNEQFF.

This clonotype was counted only a few times. J is TRBJ2-5 and V is TRBV7-2; 10 nucleotides agree with TRBD2. The CDR3 sequence is 16 residues long. V shed 3 bases and J 3 bases; nucleotides not matched to a gene: 7. Per germline, CDR1 SGHTA and CDR2 FQGNSA. CDR3 in amino acids: CASSFGLAALKETQYF. The CDR3, as DNA: TGTGCCAGCAGCTTTGGACTAGCGGCCCTTAAAGAGACCCAGTACTTC.

V is TRBV5-1 and J is TRBJ2-7; D is perhaps TRBD2 (5 bases). The CDR3 covers 15 residues. The germline V gene has CDR1 SGHRS and CDR2 YFSETQ. Deletions cut 0 bases from V and 0 bases from J, with 10 bases between. For the CDR3, the DNA is TGCGCCAGCAGCTTGGATCCGGGAACCTCCTACGAGCAGTACTTC. Encoded protein: CASSLDPGTSYEQYF.

The chain is built from TRBV5-6 and TRBJ2-5, with no clear D. The CDR3 covers 14 residues. V gave up 3 bases and J gave up 4 bases, with 13 bases separating them. The germline V gene encodes CDR1 SGHDT and CDR2 YYEEEE. The CDR3 region has the DNA TGTGCCAGCAGCTCCCCCTACGGCAGAGAGACCCAGTACTTC. It specifies CASSSPYGRETQYF.

Only a few counts were recorded for this clonotype. The V and J genes are TRBV29-1 and TRBJ2-3; perhaps TRBD1 as D (6 bases). The CDR3 extends over 15 amino acids. Germline V lookup: CDR1 SQVTM, CDR2 ANQGSEA. Deletions cut 0 bases from V and 0 bases from J, with 10 bases between. The CDR3 DNA sequence: TGCAGCGTTGAAGACAGGGGATGGAGCACAGATACGCAGTATTTT. Protein sequence: CSVEDRGWSTDTQYF.

The CDR3 loop is CASSRTFEQFF. The CDR3 DNA sequence: TGTGCCAGCAGTCGGACTTTTGAGCAGTTCTTC. The chain employs TRBV12-3 or TRBV12-4 and TRBJ2-1, with D possibly TRBD2 on 5 matching bases. V was pared by 5 bases and J by 9 bases, with 8 bases between. The CDR3 consists of 11 residues.

This clonotype was counted many times. This chain links TRBV7-3 with TRBJ2-3; D perhaps matches TRBD1 (6 bases). The CDR3 sequence is 14 residues long. V lost 2 bases, J lost 5 bases, and 11 bases lay in between. Per the germline V gene, CDR1 is SGHTA and CDR2 is FQGTGA. In DNA, the CDR3 is TGTGCCAGCAGCTTACAGGGGCGGCTAGATACGCAGTATTTT. Its protein product is CASSLQGRLDTQYF.

CDR3 residues: CATSRDLSGWETQYF. CDR3 coding DNA: TGTGCCACCAGCAGAGATCTCTCGGGGTGGGAGACCCAGTACTTC. The rearrangement uses TRBV15 and TRBJ2-5; a possible D gene is TRBD2 (5 bases). V was clipped by 0 bases and J by 5 bases, with 13 bases between them. Per the germline V gene, CDR1 is LNHNV and CDR2 is YYDKDF (reference sequence). The CDR3 covers 15 residues.

This clonotype was recorded a few times. The rearrangement uses TRBV6-5 and TRBJ1-2; D might be TRBD1 (6 bases). Trimming left V 6 bases short and J 6 bases short, with 17 bases between. The CDR3 is 14 residues long. Germline CDR1 and CDR2: MNHEY and SVGAGI. CDR3 residues: CASSRPDSTNGYTF. The CDR3 nucleotides read TGTGCCAGCAGCCGACCGGACAGTACAAATGGCTACACCTTC.

This clonotype was detected only a few times. CDR3 nucleotides: TGTGCCAGCAGTTCCGACAGGGGGTGGAATTCACCCCTCCACTTT. This translates into CASSSDRGWNSPLHF. The chain couples TRBV7-2 to TRBJ1-6; 9 bases align to TRBD1. V dropped 6 bases and J dropped 7; count of bases not matched to a gene: 7. CDR1 and CDR2 (germline): SGHTA, FQGNSA. The CDR3 is 15 residues long.